This entry features one TCR beta chain sequence. Investigators performed immunoSEQ version v3.0 at survey level. The repertoire was sequenced with immunoSEQ multiplex PCR; TCRdb's copy has only in-frame clones and lacks some. Among about 20,000 clones listed, 75% to 85% were seen once. This CDR3 is built from 16 residues. The germline CDR1 and CDR2 sequences are SGHNT and YENEEA. V lost 5 bases and J lost 1; bases outside the gene matches: 5. This entry belongs to a study of long-term antiretroviral therapy in people with HIV. The receptor comes from a woman aged 40-49 years with HIV. Sequenced here: unsorted PBMCs, sampled 0.2 years after starting antiretroviral therapy. The gene calls are TRBV11-3 and TRBJ2-6, with 7 bases aligning to TRBD1. CDR3 nucleotides: TGTGCCAGCAGCACTCACAGGGGATCTGGGGCCAACGTCCTGACTTTC. Amino acids: CASSTHRGSGANVLTF.